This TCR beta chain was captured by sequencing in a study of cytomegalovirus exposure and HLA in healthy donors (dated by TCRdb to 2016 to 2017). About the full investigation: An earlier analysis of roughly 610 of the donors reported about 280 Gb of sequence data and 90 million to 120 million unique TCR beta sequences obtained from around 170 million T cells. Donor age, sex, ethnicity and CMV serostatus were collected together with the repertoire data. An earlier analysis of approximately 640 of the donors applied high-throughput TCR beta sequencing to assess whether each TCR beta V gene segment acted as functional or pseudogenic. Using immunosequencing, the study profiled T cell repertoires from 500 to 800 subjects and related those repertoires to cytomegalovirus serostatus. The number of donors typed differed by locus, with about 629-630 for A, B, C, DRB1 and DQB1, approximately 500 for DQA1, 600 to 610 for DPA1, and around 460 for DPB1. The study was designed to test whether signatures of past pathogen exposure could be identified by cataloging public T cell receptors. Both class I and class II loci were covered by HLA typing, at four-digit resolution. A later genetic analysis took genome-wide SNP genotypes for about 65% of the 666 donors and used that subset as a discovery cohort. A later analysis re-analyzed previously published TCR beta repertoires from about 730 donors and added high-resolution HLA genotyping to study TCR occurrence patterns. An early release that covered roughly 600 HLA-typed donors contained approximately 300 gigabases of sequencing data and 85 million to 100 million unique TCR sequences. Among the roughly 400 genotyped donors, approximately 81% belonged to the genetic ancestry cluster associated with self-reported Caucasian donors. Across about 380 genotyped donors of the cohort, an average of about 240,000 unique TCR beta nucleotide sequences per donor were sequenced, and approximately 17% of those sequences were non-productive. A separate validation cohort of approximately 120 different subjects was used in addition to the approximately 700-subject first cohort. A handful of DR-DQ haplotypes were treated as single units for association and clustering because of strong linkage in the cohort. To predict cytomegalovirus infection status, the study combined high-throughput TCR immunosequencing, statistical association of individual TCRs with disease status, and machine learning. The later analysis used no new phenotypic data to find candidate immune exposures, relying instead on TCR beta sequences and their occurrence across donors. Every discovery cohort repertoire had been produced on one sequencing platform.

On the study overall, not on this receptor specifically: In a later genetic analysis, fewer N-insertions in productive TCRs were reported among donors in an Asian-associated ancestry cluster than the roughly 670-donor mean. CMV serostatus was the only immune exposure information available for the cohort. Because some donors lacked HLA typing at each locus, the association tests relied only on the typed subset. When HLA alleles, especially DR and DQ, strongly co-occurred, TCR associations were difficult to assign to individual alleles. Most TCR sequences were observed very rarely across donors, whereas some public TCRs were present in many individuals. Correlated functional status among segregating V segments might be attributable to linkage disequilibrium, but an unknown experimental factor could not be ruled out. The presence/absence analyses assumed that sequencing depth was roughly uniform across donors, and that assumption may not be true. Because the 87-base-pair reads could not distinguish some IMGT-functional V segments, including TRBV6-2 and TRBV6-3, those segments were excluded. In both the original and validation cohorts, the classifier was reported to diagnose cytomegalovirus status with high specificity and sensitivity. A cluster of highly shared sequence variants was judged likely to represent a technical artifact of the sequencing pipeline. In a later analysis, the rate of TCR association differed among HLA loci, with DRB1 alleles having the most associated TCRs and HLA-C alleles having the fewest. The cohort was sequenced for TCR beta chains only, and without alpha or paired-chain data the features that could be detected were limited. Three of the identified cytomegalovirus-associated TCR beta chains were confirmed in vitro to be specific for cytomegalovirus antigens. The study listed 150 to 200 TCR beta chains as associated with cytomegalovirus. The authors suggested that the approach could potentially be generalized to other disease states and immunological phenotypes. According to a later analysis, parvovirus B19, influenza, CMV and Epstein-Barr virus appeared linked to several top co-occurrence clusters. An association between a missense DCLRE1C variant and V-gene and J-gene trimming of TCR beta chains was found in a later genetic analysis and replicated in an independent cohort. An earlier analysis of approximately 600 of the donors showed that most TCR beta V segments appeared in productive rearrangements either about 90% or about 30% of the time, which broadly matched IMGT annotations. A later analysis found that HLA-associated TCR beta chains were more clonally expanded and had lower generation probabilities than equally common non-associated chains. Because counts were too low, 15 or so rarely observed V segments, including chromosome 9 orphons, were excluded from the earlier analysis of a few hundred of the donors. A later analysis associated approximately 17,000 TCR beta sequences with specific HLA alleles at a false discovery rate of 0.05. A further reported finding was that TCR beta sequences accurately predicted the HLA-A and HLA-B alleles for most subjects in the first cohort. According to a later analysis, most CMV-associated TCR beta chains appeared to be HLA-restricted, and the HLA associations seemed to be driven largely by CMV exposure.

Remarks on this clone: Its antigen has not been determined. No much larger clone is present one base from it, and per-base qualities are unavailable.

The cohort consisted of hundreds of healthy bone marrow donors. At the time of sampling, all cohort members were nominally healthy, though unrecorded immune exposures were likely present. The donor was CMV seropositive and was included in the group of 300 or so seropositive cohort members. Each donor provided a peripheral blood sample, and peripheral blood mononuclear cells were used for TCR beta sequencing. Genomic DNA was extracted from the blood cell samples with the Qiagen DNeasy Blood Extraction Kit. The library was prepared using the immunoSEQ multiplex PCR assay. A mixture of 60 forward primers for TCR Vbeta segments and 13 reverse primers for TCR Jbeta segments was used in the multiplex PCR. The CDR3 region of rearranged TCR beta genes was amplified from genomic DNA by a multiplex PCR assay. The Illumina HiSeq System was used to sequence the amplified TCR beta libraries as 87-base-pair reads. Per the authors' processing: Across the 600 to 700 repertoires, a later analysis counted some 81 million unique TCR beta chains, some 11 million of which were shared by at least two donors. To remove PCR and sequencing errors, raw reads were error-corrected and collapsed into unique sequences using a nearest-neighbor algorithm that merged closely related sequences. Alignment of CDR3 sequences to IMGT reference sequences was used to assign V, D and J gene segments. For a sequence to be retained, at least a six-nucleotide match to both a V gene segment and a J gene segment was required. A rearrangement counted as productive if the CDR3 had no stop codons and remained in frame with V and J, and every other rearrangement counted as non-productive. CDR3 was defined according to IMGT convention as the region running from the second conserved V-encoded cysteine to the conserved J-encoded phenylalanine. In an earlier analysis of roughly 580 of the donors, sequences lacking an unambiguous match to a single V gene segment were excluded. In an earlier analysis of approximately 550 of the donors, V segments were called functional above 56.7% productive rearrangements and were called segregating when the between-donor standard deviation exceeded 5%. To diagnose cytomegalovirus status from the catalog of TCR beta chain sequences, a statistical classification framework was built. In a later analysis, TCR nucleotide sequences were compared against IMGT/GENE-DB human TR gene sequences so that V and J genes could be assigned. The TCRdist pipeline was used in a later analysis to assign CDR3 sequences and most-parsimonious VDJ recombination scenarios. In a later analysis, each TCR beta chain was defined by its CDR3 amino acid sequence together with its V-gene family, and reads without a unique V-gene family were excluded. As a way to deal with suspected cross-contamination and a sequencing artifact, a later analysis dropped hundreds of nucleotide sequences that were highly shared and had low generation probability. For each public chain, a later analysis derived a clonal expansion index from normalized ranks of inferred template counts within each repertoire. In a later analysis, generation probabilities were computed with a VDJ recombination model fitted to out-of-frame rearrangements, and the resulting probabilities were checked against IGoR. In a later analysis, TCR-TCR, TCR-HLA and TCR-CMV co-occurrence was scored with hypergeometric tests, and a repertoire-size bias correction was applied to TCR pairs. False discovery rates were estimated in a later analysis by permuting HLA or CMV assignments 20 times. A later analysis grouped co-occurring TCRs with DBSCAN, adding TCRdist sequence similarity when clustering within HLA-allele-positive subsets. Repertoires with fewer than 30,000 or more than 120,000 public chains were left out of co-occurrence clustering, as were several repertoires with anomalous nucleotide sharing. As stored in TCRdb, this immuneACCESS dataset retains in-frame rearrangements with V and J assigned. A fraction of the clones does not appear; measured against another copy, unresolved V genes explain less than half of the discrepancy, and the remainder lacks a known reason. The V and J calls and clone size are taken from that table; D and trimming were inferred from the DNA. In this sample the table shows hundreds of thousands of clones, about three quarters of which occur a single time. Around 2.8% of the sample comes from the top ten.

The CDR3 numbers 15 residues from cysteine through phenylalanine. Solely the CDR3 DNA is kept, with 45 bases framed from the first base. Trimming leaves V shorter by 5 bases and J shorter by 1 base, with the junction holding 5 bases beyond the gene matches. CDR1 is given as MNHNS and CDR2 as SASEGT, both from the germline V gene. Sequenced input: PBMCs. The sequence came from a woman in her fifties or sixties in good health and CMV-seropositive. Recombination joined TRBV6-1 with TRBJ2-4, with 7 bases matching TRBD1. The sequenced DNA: TGTGCCAGCAGTACAACAGGGGTGGCCAAAAACATTCAGTACTTC. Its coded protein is CASSTTGVAKNIQYF.